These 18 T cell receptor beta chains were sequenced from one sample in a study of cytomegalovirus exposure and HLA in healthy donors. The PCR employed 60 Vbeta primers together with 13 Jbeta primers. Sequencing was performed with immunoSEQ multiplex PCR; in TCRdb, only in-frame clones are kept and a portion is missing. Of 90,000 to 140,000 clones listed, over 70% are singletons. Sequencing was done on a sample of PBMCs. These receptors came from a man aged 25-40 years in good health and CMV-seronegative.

The CDR3 DNA reads TGTGCCAGCAGCTTCGGGGACAGGGGCAAATTGAACACCGGGGAGCTGTTTTTT. As protein: CASSFGDRGKLNTGELFF. The rearrangement uses TRBV7-2 and TRBJ2-2; 10 bases match TRBD1. Looked up from germline, CDR1 is SGHTA and CDR2 is FQGNSA. This CDR3 spans 18 amino acids. V gave up 3 bases and J gave up 1 base; unmatched junction bases: 8.

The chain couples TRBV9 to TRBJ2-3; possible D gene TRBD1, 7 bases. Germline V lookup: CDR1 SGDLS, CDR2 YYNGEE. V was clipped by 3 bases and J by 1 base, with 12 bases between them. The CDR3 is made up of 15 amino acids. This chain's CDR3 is CASSAGGWGTDTQYF. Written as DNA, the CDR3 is TGTGCCAGCAGCGCAGGGGGGTGGGGCACAGATACGCAGTATTTT.

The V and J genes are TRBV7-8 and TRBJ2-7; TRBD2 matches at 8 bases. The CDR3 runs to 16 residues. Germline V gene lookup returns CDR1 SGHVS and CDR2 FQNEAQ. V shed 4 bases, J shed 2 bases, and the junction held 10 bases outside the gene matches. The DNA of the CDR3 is TGTGCCAGCAGCTCGCCCCCTCCGGGACTAGCCTACGAGCAGTACTTC. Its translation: CASSSPPPGLAYEQYF.

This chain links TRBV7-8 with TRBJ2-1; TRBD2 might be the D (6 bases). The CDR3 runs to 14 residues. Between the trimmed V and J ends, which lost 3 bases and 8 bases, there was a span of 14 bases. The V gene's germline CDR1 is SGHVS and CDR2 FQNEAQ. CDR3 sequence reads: CASSFAAWRDEQFF. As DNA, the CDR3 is TGTGCCAGCAGCTTCGCGGCCTGGAGGGATGAGCAGTTCTTC.

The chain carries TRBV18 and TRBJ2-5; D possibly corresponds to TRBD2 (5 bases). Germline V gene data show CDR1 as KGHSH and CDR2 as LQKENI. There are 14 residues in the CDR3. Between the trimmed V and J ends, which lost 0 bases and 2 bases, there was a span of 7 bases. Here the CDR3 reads CASSPPSGQETQYF. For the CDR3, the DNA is TGTGCCAGCTCACCACCGTCGGGGCAAGAGACCCAGTACTTC.

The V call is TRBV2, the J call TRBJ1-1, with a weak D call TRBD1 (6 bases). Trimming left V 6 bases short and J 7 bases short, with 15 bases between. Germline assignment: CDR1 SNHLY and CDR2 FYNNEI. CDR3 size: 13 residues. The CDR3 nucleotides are TGTGCCAGCAGCCCAGGGGTCAGTCTTGAAGCTTTCTTT. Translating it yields CASSPGVSLEAFF.

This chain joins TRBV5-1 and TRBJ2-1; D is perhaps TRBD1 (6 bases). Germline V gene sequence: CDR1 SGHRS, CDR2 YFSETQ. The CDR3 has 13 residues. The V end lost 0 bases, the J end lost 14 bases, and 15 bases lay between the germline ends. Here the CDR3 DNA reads TGCGCCAGCAGCTTGGAACAGGGTCGAAACGAGTTCTTC. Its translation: CASSLEQGRNEFF.

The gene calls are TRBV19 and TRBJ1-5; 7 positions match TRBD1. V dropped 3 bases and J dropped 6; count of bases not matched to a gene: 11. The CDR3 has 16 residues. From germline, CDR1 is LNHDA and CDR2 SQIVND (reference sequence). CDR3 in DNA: TGTGCCAGTAGTATCCTCCCAGCAGGGGGTCTTCAGCCCCAGCATTTT. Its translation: CASSILPAGGLQPQHF.

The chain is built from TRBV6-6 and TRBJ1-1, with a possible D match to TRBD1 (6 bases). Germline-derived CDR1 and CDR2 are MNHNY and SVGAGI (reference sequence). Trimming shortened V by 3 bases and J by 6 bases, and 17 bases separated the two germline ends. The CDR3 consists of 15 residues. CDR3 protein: CASSYDDRSIPEAFF. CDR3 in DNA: TGTGCCAGCAGTTATGACGACAGGAGCATACCTGAAGCTTTCTTT.

The CDR3 loop is CASSLWATGGDEQYF. CDR3 DNA sequence: TGTGCCAGCAGTTTATGGGCTACAGGGGGAGACGAGCAGTACTTC. V gene TRBV28 combines with J gene TRBJ2-7; 8 bases fit TRBD1. The J segment lost 5 bases and the V segment lost 0 bases, leaving 6 bases of the junction unmatched. The CDR3 has 15 amino acids. Germline V gene sequence: CDR1 MDHEN, CDR2 SYDVKM.

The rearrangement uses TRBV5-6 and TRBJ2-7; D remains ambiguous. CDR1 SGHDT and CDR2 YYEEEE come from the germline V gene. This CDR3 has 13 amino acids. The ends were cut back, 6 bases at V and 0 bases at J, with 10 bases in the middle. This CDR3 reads CASNQVSSYEQYF. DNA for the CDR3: TGTGCCAGCAACCAGGTGAGCTCCTACGAGCAGTACTTC.

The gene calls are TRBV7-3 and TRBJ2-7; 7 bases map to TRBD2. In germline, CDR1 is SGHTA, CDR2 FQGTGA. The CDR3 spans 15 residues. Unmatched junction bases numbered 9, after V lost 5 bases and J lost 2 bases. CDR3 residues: CASSPSGTTTYEQYF. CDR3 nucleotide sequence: TGTGCCAGCAGCCCTTCCGGGACTACCACCTACGAGCAGTACTTC. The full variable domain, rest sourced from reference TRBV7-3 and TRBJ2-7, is GAGVSQTPSNKVTEKGKYVELRCDPISGHTALYWYRQSLGQGPEFLIYFQGTGAADDSGLPNDRFFAVRPEGSVSTLKIQRTERGDSAVYLCASSPSGTTTYEQYFGPGTRLTVT.

The CDR3 region is CASRRSGTLNQPQHF. As DNA, the CDR3 is TGTGCCAGCCGCAGGAGCGGGACACTCAATCAGCCCCAGCATTTT. The chain uses TRBV27 and TRBJ1-5; maybe TRBD1 (6 bases). The germline V and J ends were trimmed by 8 bases and 3 bases, with 17 bases remaining between them. The CDR3 sequence is 15 residues long. Looked up from germline, CDR1 is MNHEY and CDR2 is SMNVEV (reference sequence).

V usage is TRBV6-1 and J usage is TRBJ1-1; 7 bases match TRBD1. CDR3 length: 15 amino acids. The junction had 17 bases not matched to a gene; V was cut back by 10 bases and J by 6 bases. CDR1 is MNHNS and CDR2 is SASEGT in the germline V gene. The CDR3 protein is CATIRGQIKSPEAFF. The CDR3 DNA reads TGTGCCACCATCCGGGGACAGATCAAATCCCCTGAAGCTTTCTTT.

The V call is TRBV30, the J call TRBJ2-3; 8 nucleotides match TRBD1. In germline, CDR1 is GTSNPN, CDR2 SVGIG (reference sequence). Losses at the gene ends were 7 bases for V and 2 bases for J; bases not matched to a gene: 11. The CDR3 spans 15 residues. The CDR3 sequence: CASVRGPSLTDTQYF. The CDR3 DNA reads TGTGCCTCGGTCAGGGGGCCTTCCCTCACAGATACGCAGTATTTT.

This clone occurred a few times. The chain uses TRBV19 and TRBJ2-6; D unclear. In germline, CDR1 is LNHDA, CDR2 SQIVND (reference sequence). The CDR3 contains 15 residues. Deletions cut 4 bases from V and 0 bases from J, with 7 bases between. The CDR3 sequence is CASSSSGSGANVLTF. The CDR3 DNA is TGTGCCAGTAGTAGCTCCGGCTCTGGGGCCAACGTCCTGACTTTC. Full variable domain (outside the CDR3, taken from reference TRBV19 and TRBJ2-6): DGGITQSPKYLFRKEGQNVTLSCEQNLNHDAMYWYRQDPGQGLRLIYYSQIVNDFQKGDIAEGYSVSREKKESFPLTVTSAQKNPTAFYLCASSSSGSGANVLTFGAGSRLTVL.

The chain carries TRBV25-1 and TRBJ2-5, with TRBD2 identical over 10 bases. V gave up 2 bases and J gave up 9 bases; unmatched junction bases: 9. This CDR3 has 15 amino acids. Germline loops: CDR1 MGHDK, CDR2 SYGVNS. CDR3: CASSEGLAAFGAQYF. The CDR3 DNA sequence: TGTGCCAGCAGTGAAGGACTAGCGGCCTTCGGGGCCCAGTACTTC.

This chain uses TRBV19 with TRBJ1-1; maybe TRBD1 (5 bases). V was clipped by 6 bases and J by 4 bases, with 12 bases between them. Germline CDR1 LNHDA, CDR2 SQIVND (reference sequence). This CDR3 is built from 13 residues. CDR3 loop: CASRDDRGTEAFF. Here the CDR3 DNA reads TGTGCCAGTAGGGATGACAGAGGCACTGAAGCTTTCTTT.